This TCR beta chain was obtained from a study of shared clonotypes between healthy human individuals. Overall study findings and caveats: Estimated richness values were generally larger in naive subsets than in memory subsets.

Authors' data handling: ImmunoSEQ output lacked quality scores and full-length reads, limiting matched filtering. Here immunoSEQ multiplex PCR was the method, and the copy in TCRdb shows in-frame clones only, minus some. The DNA was the basis for D and trimming; V, J and clone size are from that table. The sample lists 640,000 or so clones; about two thirds were seen once. The CDR3 totals 15 residues. With V trimmed by 6 bases and J by 8 bases, 8 bases remained unmatched. Germline-derived CDR1 and CDR2 are SEHNR and FQNEAQ (reference sequence). The donors were all Caucasian adults (living in Nashville, Tennessee). This clone was found a few times. Its antigen is not identified.

The receptor was derived from a woman aged 25 to 39 in good health. This chain uses TRBV7-9 with TRBJ2-1; 12 positions match TRBD2. Sequenced material: memory CD4+ T cells sorted from blood. The sample's subset: CD45RA-negative fraction. For the CDR3, the DNA is TGTGCCAGCAGGAAAGGACTAGCGGGAAACGATGAGCAGTTCTTC. Translating gives CASRKGLAGNDEQFF.